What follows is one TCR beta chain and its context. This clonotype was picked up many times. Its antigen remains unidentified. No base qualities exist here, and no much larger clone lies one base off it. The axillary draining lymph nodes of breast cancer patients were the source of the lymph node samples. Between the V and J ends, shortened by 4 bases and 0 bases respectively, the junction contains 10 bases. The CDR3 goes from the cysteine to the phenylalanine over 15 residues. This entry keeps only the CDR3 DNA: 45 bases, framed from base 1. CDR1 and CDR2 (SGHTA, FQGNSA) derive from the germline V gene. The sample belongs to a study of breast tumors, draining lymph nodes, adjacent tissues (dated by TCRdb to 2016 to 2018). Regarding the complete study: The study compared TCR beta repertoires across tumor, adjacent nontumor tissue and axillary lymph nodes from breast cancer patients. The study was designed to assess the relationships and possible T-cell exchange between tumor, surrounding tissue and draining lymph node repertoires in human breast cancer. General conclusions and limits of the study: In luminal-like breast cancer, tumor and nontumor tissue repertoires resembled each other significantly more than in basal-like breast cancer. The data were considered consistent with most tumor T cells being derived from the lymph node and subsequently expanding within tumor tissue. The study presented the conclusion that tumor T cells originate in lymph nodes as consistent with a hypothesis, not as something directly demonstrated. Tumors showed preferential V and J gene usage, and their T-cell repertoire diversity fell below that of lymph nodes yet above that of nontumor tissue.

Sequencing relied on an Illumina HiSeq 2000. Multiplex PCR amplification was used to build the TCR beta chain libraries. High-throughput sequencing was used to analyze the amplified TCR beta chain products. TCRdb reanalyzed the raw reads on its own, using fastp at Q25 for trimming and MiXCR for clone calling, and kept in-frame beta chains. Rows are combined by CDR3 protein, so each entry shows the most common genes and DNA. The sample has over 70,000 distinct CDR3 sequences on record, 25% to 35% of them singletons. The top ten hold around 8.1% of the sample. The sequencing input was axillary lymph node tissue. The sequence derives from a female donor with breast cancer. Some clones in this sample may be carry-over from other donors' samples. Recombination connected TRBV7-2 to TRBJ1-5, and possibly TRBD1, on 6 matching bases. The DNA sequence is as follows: TGTGCCAGCAGCTATGGGGGCTATAGCAATCAGCCCCAGCATTTT. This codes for CASSYGGYSNQPQHF.